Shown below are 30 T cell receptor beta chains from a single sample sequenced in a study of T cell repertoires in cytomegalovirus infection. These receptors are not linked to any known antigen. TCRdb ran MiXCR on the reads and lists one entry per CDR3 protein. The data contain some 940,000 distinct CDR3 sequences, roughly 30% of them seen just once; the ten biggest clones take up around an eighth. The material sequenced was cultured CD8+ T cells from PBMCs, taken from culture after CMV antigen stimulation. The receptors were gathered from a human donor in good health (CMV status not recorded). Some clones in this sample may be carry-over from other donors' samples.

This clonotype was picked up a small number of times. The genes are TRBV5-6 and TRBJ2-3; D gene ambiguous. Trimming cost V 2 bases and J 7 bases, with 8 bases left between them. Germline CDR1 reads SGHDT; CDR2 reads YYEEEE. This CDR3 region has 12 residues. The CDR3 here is CASSLGVNTQYF. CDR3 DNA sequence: TGTGCCAGCAGCTTAGGAGTGAATACGCAGTATTTT.

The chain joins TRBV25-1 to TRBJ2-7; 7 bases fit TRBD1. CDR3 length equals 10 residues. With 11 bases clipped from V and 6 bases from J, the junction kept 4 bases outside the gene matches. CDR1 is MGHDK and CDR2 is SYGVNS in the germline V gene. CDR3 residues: CAAEGAEQYF. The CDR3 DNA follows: TGTGCCGCCGAGGGGGCCGAGCAGTACTTC.

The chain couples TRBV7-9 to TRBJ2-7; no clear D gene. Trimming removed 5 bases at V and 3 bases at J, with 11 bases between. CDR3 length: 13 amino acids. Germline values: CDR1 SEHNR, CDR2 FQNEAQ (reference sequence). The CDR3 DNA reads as TGTGCCAGCAGCGCCGTTTCGCACTACGAGCAGTACTTC. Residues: CASSAVSHYEQYF.

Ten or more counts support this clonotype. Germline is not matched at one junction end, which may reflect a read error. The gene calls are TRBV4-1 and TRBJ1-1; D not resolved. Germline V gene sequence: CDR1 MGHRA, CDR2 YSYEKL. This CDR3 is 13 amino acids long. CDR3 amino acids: CASSPSMNTEAFF. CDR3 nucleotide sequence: TGTGCCAGCAGCCCCAGTATGAACACTGAAGCTTTCTTT.

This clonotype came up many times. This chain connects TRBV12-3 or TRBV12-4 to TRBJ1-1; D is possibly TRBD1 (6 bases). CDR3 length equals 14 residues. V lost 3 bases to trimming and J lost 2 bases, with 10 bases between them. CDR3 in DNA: TGTGCCAGCAGTTTTGGGGGGGCCAACACTGAAGCTTTCTTT. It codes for CASSFGGANTEAFF.

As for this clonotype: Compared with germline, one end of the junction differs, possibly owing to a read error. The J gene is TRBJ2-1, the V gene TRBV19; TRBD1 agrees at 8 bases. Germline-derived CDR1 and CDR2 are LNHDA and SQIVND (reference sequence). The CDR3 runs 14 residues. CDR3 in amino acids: CASTQQGDFNKQFF. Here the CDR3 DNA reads TGTGCCAGTACCCAACAGGGGGATTTCAATAAGCAGTTCTTC.

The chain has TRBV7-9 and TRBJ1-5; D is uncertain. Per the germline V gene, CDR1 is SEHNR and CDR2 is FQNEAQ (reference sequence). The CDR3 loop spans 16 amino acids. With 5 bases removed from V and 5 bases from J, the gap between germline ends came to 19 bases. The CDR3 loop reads CASSGATNGPHQPQHF. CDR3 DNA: TGTGCCAGCAGCGGCGCGACAAATGGTCCTCATCAGCCCCAGCATTTT.

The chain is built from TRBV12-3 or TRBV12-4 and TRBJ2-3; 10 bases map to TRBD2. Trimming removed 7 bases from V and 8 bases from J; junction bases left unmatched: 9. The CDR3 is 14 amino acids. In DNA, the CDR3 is TGTGCCAGCACCCCGGGCAGCGGGGGGGGTACGCAGTATTTT. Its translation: CASTPGSGGGTQYF.

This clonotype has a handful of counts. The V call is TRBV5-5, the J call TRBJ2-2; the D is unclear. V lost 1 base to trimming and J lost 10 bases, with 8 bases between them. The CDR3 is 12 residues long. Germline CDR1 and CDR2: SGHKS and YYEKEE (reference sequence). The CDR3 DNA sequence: TGTGCCAGCAGCTTGCTATCGGAGGAGCTGTTTTTT. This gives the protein CASSLLSEELFF.

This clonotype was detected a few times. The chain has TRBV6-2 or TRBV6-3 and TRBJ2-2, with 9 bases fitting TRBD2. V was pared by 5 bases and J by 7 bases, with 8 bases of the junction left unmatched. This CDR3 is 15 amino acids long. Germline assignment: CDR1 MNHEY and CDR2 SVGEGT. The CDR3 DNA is TGTGCCAGCAGTAATAGGGGACTAGCCGGCGGGGAGCTGTTTTTT. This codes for CASSNRGLAGGELFF.

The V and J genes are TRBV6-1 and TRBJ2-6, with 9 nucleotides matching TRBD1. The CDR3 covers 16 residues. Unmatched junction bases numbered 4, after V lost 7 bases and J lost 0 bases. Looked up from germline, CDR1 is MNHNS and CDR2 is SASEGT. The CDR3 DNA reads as TGTGCCAGCACCGGGACAGGGATCTCTGGGGCCAACGTCCTGACTTTC. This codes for CASTGTGISGANVLTF.

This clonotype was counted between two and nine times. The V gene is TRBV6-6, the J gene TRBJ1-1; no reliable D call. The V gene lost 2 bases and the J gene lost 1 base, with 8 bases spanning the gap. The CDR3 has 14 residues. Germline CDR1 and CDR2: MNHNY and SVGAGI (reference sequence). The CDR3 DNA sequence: TGTGCCAGCAGTTACAGGATATCGAACACTGAAGCTTTCTTT. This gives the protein CASSYRISNTEAFF.

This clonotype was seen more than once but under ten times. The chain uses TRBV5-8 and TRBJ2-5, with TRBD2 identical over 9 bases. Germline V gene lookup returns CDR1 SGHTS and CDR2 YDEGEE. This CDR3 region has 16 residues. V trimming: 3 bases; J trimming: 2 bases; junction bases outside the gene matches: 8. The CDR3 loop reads CASSSTSGGFQETQYF. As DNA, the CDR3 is TGTGCCAGCAGCTCGACCAGCGGGGGGTTTCAAGAGACCCAGTACTTC.

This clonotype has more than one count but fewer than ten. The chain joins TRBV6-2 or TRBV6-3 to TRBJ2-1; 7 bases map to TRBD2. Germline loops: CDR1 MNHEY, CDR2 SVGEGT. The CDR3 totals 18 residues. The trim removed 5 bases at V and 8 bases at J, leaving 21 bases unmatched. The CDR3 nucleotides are TGTGCCAGCAGTACCGAAAATCTTACTAGCGCCCCTCGGGATGAGCAGTTCTTC. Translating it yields CASSTENLTSAPRDEQFF.

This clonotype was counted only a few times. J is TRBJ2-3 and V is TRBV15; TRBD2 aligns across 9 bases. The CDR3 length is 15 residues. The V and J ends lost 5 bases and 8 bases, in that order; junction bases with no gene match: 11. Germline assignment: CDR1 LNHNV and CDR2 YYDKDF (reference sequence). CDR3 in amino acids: CATSGLAGPWATQYF. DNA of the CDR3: TGTGCCACCAGCGGCCTAGCGGGGCCGTGGGCTACGCAGTATTTT.

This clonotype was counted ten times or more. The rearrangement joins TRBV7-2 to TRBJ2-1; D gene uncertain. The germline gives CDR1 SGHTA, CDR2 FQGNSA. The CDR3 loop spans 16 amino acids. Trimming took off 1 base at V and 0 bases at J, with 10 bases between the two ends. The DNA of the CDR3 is TGTGCCAGCAGCTTAGATATCACGGTCTCCTACAATGAGCAGTTCTTC. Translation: CASSLDITVSYNEQFF. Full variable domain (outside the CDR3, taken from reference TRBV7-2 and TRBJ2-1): GAGVSQSPSNKVTEKGKDVELRCDPISGHTALYWYRQSLGQGLEFLIYFQGNSAPDKSGLPSDRFSAERTGGSVSTLTIQRTQQEDSAVYLCASSLDITVSYNEQFFGPGTRLTVL.

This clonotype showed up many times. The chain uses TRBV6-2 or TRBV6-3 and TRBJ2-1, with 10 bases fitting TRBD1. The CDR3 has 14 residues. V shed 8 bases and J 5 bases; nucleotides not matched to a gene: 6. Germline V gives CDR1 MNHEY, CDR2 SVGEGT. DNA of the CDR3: TGTGCCAGCTACGACAGGGGGCTGCACAATGAGCAGTTCTTC. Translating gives CASYDRGLHNEQFF.

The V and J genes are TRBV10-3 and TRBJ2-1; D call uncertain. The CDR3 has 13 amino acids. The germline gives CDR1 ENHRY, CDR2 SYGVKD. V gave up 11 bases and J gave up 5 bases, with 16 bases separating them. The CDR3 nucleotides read TGTGCCGTACGACTCAACCTTCACAATGAGCAGTTCTTC. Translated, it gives CAVRLNLHNEQFF.

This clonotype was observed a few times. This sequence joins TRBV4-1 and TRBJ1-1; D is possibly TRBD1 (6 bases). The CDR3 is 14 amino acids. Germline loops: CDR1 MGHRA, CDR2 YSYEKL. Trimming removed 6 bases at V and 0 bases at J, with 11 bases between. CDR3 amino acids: CASSQQGMNTEAFF. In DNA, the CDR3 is TGCGCCAGCAGTCAACAGGGAATGAACACTGAAGCTTTCTTT.

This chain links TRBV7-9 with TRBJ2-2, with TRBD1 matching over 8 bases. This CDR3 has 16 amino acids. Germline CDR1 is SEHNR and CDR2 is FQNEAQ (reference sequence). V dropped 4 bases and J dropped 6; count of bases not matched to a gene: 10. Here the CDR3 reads CASSSPMTGVAGELFF. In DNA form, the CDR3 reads TGTGCCAGCAGCTCCCCGATGACAGGGGTAGCCGGGGAGCTGTTTTTT.

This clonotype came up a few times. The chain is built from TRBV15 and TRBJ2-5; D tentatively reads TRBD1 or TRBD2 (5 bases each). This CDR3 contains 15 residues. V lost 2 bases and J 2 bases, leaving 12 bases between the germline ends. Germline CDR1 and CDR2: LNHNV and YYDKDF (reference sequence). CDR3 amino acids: CATSRTGTQQETQYF. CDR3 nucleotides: TGTGCCACCAGCAGAACCGGGACCCAACAAGAGACCCAGTACTTC.

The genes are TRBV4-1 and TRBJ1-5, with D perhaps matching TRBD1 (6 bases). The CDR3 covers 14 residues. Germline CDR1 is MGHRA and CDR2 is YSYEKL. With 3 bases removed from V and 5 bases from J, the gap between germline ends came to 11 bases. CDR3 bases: TGCGCCAGCAGCCACCGGACAGCTGATCAGCCCCAGCATTTT. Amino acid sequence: CASSHRTADQPQHF.

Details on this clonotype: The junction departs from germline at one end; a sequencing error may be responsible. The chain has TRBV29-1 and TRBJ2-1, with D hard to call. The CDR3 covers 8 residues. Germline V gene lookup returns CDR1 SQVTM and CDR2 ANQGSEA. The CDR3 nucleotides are TGCAGCATTGATGAGCAGTTCTTC. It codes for CSIDEQFF.

The CDR3 DNA reads as TGCGCCAGCAGTCAATCTTCGTGGCAGGGGGCGAATCAGCCCCAGCATTTT. Translation: CASSQSSWQGANQPQHF. J is TRBJ1-5 and V is TRBV23-1; 8 bases align to TRBD1. TRBV23-1 is identified as an open reading frame with a role that is uncertain. The junction had 8 bases not matched to a gene; V was cut back by 0 bases and J by 4 bases. This CDR3 spans 17 amino acids.

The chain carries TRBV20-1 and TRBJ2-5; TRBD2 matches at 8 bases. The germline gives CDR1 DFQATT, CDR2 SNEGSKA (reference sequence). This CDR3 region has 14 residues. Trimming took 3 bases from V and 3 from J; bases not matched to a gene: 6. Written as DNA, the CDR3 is TGCAGTGCTAGTCTCGGGACTAGGAAAGAGACCCAGTACTTC. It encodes CSASLGTRKETQYF.

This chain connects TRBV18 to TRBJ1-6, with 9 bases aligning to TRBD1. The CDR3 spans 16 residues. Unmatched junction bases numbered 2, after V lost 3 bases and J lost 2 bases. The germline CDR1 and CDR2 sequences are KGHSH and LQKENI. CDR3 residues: CASSPDRGPYNSPLHF. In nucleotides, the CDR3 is TGTGCCAGCTCACCGGACAGGGGTCCCTATAATTCACCCCTCCACTTT.

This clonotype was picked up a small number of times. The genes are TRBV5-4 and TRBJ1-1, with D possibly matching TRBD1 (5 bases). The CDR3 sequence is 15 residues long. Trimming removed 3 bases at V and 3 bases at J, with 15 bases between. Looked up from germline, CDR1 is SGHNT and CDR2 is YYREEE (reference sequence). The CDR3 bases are TGTGCCAGCAGCTGGGGGGAGTCTACGGACACTGAAGCTTTCTTT. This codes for CASSWGESTDTEAFF.

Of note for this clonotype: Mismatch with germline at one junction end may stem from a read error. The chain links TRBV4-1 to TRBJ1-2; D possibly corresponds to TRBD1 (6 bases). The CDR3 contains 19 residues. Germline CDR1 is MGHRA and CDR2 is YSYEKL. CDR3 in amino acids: CASSQDHLRDFPGAHGYTF. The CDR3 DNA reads TGTGCCAGCAGCCAAGATCATCTAAGGGACTTTCCAGGGGCACATGGCTACACCTTC.

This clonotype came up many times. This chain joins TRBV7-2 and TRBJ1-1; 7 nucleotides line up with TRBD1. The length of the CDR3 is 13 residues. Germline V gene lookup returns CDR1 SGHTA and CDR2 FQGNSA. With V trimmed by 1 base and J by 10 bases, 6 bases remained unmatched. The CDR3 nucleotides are TGTGCCAGCAGCTTAGTTGGCAGGGGGAGAGCTTTCTTT. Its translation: CASSLVGRGRAFF. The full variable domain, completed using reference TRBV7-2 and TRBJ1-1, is GAGVSQSPSNKVTEKGKDVELRCDPISGHTALYWYRQSLGQGLEFLIYFQGNSAPDKSGLPSDRFSAERTGGSVSTLTIQRTQQEDSAVYLCASSLVGRGRAFFGQGTRLTVV.

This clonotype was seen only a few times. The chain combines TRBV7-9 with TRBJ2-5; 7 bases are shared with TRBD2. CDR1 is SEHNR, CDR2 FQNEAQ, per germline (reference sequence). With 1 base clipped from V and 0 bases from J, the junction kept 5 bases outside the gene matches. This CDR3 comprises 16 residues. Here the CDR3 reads CASSLGQRGNQETQYF. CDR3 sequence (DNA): TGTGCCAGCAGCTTAGGCCAGCGGGGAAACCAAGAGACCCAGTACTTC.